This TCR beta chain was captured in a study of blood T cell repertoires in COVID-19. Study information: Italy, Spain and the United States were the sources of the convalescent and acute COVID-19 samples. From T cells, B-cell-depleted T cells, or PBMCs came the material, which was cDNA or gDNA.

Germline V gene data show CDR1 as LGHNT and CDR2 as FRNRAP. The CDR3 is made up of 12 amino acids. The trim removed 5 bases at V and 6 bases at J, leaving 3 bases unmatched. This clone came up a few times. Generated by immunoSEQ multiplex PCR, the TCRdb table keeps only in-frame clones and is missing some. The sample includes some 110,000 clones, 70% to 80% of them seen just once. Sequences were obtained from peripheral blood. The receptor's source is a man between 70 and 80 years old with acute or convalescent COVID-19. J is TRBJ1-1 and V is TRBV12-5; 7 nucleotides line up with TRBD1. CDR3 loop: CASGEQGSEAFF. CDR3 bases: TGTGCTAGTGGTGAACAGGGGTCTGAAGCTTTCTTT.